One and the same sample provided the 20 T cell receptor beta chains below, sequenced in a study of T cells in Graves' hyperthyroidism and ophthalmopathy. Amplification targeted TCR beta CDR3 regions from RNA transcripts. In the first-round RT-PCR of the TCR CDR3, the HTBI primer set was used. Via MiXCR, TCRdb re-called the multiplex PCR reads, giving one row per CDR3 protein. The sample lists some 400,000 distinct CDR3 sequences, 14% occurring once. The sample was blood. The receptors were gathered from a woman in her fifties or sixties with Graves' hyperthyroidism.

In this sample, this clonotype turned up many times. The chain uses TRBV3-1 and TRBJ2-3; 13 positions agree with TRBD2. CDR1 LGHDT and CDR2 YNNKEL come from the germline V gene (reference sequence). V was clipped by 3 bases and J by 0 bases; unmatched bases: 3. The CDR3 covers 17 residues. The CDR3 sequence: CASSHRTSGGSTDTQYF. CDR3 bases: TGTGCCAGCAGCCACAGGACTAGCGGGGGAAGCACAGATACGCAGTATTTT.

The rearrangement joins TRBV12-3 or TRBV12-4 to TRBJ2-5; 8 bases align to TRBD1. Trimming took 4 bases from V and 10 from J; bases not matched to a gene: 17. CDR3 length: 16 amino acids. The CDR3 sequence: CASSSGQARQTGSQYF. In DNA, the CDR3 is TGTGCCAGCAGTTCGGGACAGGCCCGGCAAACGGGGAGCCAGTACTTC.

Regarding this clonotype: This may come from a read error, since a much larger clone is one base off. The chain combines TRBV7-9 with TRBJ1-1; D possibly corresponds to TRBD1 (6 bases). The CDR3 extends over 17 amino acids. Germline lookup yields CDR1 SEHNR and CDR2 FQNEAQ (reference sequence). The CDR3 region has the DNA TGTGCCAGCAGCTTGACAGGAGATAGATGGAAGAACACTGGAGCTTTCTTT. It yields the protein CASSLTGDRWKNTGAFF.

The CDR3, as DNA: TGCAGCGCCTGGTCAGATACGCAGTATTTT. This gives the protein CSAWSDTQYF. This sequence joins TRBV29-1 and TRBJ2-3, with D hard to call. Looked up from germline, CDR1 is SQVTM and CDR2 is ANQGSEA. The V gene lost 7 bases and the J gene lost 4 bases, with 6 bases spanning the gap. The CDR3 spans 10 residues.

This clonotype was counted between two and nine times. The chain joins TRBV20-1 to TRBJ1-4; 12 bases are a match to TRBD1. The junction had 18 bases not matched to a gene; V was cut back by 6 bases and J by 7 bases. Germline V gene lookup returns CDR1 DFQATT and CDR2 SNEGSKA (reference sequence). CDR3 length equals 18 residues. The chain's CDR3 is CSAPPVGGQGAPGEKLFF. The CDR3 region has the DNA TGCAGTGCCCCCCCGGTGGGGGGACAGGGGGCCCCTGGTGAAAAACTGTTTTTT.

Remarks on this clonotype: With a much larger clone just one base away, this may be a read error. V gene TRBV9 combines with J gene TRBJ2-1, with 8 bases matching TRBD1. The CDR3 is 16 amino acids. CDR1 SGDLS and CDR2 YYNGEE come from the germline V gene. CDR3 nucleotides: TGTGCCAGCAGCGTAGCTGCGCAGGGGGCATACAATGGGCAGTTCTTC. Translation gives CASSVAAQGAYNGQFF.

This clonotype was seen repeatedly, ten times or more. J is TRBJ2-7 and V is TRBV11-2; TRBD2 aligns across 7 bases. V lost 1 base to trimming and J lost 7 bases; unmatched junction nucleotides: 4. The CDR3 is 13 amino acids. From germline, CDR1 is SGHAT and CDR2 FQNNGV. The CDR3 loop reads CASSLGLAREQYF. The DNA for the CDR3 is TGTGCCAGCAGCTTAGGACTAGCTCGGGAGCAGTACTTC.

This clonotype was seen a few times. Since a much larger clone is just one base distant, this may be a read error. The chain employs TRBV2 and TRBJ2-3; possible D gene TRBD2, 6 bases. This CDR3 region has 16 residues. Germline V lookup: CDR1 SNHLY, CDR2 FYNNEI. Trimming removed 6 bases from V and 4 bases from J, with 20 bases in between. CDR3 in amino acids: CASSPPSGQSPDTQYF. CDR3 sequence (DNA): TGTGCCAGCAGCCCCCCGAGCGGGCAAAGCCCAGATACGCAGTATTTT.

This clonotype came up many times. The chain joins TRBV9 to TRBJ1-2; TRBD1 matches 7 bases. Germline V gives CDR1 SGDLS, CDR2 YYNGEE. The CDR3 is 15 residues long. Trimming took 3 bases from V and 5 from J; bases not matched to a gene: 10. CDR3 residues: CASSAQRDRHYGYTF. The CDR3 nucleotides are TGTGCCAGCAGCGCCCAACGGGACAGACATTATGGCTACACCTTC. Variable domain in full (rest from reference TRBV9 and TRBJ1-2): DSGVTQTPKHLITATGQRVTLRCSPRSGDLSVYWYQQSLDQGLQFLIQYYNGEERAKGNILERFSAQQFPDLHSELNLSSLELGDSALYFCASSAQRDRHYGYTFGSGTRLTVV.

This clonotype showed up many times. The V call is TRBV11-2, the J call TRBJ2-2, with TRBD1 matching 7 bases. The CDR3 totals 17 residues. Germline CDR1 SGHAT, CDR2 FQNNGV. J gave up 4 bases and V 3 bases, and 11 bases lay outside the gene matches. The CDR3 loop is CASSFWWRSGGTGELFF. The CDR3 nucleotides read TGTGCCAGCAGCTTTTGGTGGAGGTCAGGGGGCACCGGGGAGCTGTTTTTT. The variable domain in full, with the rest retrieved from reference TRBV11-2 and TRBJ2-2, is EAGVAQSPRYKIIEKRQSVAFWCNPISGHATLYWYQQILGQGPKLLIQFQNNGVVDDSQLPKDRFSAERLKGVDSTLKIQPAKLEDSAVYLCASSFWWRSGGTGELFFGEGSRLTVL.

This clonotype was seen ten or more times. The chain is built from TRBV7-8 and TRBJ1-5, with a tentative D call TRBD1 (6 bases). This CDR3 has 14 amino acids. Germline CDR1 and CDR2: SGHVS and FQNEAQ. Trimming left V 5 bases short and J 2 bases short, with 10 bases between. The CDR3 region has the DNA TGTGCCAGCAGCCGTAGACAGGGCAATCAGCCCCAGCATTTT. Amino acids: CASSRRQGNQPQHF.

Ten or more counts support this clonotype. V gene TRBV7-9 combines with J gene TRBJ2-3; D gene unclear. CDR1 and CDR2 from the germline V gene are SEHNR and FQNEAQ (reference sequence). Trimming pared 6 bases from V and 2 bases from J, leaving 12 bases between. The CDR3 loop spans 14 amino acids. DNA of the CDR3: TGTGCCAGCAGTCAAAGCCCCTTCACAGATACGCAGTATTTT. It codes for CASSQSPFTDTQYF.

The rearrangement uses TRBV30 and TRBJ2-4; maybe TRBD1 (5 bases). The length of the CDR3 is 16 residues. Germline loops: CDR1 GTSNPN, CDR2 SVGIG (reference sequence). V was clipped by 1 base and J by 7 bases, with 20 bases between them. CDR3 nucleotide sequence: TGTGCCTGGAGTGCCCCCCCGACAGCCCAGATCAACATTCAGTACTTC. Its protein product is CAWSAPPTAQINIQYF.

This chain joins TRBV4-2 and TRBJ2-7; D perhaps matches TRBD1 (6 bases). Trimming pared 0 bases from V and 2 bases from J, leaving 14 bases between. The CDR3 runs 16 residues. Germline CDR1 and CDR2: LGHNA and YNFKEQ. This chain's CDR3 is CASSQDLLGATYEQYF. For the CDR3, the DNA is TGTGCCAGCAGCCAAGATCTATTGGGGGCCACCTACGAGCAGTACTTC.

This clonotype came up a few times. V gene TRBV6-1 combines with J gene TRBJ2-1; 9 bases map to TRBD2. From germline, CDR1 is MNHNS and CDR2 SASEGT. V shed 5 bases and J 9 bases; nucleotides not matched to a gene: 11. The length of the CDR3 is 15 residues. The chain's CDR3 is CASSRGAREGGEQFF. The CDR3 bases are TGTGCCAGCAGTCGAGGGGCGCGGGAGGGCGGTGAGCAGTTCTTC.

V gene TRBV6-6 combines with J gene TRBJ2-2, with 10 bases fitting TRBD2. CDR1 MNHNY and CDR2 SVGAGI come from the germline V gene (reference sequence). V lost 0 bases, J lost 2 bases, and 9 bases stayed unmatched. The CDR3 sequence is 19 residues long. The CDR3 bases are TGTGCCAGCAGTTACTCGGTGTGGGCTAGCGGGAGTAACACCGGGGAGCTGTTTTTT. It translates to CASSYSVWASGSNTGELFF.

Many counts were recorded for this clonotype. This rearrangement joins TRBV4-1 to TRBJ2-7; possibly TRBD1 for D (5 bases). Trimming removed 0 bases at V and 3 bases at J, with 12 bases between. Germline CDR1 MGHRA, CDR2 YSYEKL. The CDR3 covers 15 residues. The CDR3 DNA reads TGCGCCAGCAGCCAAGAAGGCCAGGGTCGCTACGAGCAGTACTTC. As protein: CASSQEGQGRYEQYF.

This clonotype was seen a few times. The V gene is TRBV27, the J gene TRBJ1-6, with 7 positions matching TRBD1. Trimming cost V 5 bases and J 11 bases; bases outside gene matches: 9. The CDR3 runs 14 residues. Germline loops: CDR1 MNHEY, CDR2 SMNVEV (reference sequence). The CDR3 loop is CASSPLQGTAPLHF. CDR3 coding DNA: TGTGCCAGCAGTCCCCTACAGGGGACGGCACCCCTCCACTTT.

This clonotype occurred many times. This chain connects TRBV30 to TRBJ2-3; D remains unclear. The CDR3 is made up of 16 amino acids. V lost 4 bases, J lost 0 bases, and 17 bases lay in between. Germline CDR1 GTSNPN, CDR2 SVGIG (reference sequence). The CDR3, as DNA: TGTGCCTGGACCCCCTTCGGGCTAGTCAGCACAGATACGCAGTATTTT. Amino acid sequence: CAWTPFGLVSTDTQYF.

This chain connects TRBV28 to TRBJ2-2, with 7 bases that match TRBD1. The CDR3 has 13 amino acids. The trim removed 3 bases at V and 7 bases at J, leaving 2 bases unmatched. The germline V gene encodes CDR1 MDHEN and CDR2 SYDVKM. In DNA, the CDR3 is TGTGCCAGCAGTTTGTGGACAGGCGGGGAGCTGTTTTTT. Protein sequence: CASSLWTGGELFF. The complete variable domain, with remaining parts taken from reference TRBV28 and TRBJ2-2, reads DVKVTQSSRYLVKRTGEKVFLECVQDMDHENMFWYRQDPGLGLRLIYFSYDVKMKEKGDIPEGYSVSREKKERFSLILESASTNQTSMYLCASSLWTGGELFFGEGSRLTVL.